This T cell receptor beta chain came from a study of post-analysis software for immune sequencing data. Whole-study results and caveats: About five TRBV segments appeared more often in patients than in controls, and TRBV5-6, TRBV5-1 and TRBV20-1 were among these.

This clonotype was observed a few times. The antigen is undetermined. CDR1 is KGHDR, CDR2 SFDVKD, per germline. The CDR3 is made up of 13 amino acids. The trim removed 7 bases at V and 5 bases at J, leaving 1 base unmatched. Tagging with unique molecular identifiers was a feature of the TCR beta cDNA libraries. One entry per CDR3 protein, called by TCRdb with MiXCR from the PCR reads. This sample has about 430,000 distinct CDR3 sequences, with approximately 38% found just once. The rearrangement links TRBV24-1 to TRBJ2-1; 10 bases are shared with TRBD2. Material: blood. This clonotype was sampled from a girl aged 2-10 years with multiple sclerosis. The CDR3 is CATRAGGHNEQFF. The CDR3 nucleotides read TGTGCCACCAGAGCGGGAGGGCACAATGAGCAGTTCTTC.